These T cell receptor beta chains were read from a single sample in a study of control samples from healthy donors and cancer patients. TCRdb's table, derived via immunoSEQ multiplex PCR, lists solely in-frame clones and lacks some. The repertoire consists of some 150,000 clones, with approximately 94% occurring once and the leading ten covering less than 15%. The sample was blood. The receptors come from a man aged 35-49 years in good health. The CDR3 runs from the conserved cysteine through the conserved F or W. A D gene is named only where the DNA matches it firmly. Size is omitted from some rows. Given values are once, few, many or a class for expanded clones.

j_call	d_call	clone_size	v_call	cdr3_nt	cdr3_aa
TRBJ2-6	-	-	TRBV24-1	TGTGCCACCAGTGAGGGTGGGTCTGGGGCCAACGTCCTGACTTTC	CATSEGGSGANVLTF
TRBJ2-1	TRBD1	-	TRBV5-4	TGTGCCAGCAGCTCGAACAGGGGTGGGTCCTACAATGAGCAGTTCTTC	CASSSNRGGSYNEQFF
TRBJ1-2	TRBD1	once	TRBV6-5	TGTGCCAGCAGTTACGGGACAGGGGGCTTCTATGGCTACACCTTC	CASSYGTGGFYGYTF
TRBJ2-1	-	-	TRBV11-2	TGTGCCAGCAGCTTAGTCTGGGTAGCGAATGAGCAGTTCTTC	CASSLVWVANEQFF
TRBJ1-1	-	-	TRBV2	TGTGCCAGCAGTGTAATGGGGAACACTGAAGCTTTCTTT	CASSVMGNTEAFF
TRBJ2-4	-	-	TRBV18	TGTGCCAGCTCACCATCCCGCGTATTAGCCAAAAACATTCAGTACTTC	CASSPSRVLAKNIQYF
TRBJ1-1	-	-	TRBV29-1	TGCAGCGTGCAAGGGGCAGGGTTCTTGAACACTGAAGCTTTCTTT	CSVQGAGFLNTEAFF
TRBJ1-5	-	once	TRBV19	TGTGCCAGTAGTATGGAGACATTTAGCAATCAGCCCCAGCATTTT	CASSMETFSNQPQHF
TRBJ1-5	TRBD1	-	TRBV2	TGTGCCATCACGACAGGGTTTAATCAGCCCCAGCATTTT	CAITTGFNQPQHF
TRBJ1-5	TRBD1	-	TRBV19	TGTGCCAGTACTAAAGCCGGGACAGAGAGGACCTTCAGCACCCAGCATTTT	CASTKAGTERTFSTQHF
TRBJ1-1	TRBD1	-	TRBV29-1	TGCAGCGGGGGGACAGTGAACACTGAAGCTTTCTTT	CSGGTVNTEAFF
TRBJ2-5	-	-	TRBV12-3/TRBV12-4	TGTGCCAGCAGTTCGGGTAGTAAGGAGACCCAGTACTTC	CASSSGSKETQYF
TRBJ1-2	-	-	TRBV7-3	TGTGCCAGCAGCTTACTTACAGGGATTTTAGGGAGGACTTATGGCTACACCTTC	CASSLLTGILGRTYGYTF
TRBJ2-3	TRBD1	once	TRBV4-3	TGCGCCAGCAGCCAAGGGGACCGGGACAGGGTCGACTTCCCCACAGATACGCAGTATTTT	CASSQGDRDRVDFPTDTQYF
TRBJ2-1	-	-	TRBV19	TGTGCCAGTAGTATAAAGTCCCCCCTCTACAATGAGCAGTTCTTC	CASSIKSPLYNEQFF
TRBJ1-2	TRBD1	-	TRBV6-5	TGTGCCAGCAGTCAGGGGGGAGATGGCTACACCTTC	CASSQGGDGYTF
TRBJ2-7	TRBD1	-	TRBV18	TGTGCCAGCTCACGGACAGGGGACGAGCAGTACTTC	CASSRTGDEQYF
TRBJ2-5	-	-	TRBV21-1	TGTGCCAGCCAGGAGGGGCGGATCCAAGAGACCCAGTACTTC	CASQEGRIQETQYF
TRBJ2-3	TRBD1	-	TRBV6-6	TGTGCCAGCACCCAGACAGGGTACACAGATACGCAGTATTTT	CASTQTGYTDTQYF
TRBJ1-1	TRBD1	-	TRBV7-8	TGTGCCAGCAGCGGAACAGGGGGCGTCGGAATGAACACTGAAGCTTTCTTT	CASSGTGGVGMNTEAFF
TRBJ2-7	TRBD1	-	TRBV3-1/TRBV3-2	TGTGCCAGCAGCCCAACGGGACAGGGGGGCTACGAGCAGTACTTC	CASSPTGQGGYEQYF
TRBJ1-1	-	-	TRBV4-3	TGCGCCAGCAGCCAAGTTCGGGCAGGTATGAACACTGAAGCTTTCTTT	CASSQVRAGMNTEAFF
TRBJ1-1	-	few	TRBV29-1	TGCAGCGTTAAGGAGACAGATGAAGCTTTCTTT	CSVKETDEAFF
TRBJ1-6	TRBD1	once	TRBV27	TGTGCCAGCAGTATAGCCCAAGGGGGCTTTAATTCACCCCTCCACTTT	CASSIAQGGFNSPLHF
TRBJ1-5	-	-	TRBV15	TGTGCCACCAGCAGGGTACAAGGAAGAAAACAGCCCCAGCATTTT	CATSRVQGRKQPQHF
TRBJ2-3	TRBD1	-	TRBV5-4	TGTGCCAGCAGCCAAAACAGGGGACCCACGCAGTATTTT	CASSQNRGPTQYF
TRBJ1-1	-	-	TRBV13	TGTGCCAGCAGCGCCGGGGCGAACACTGAAGCTTTCTTT	CASSAGANTEAFF
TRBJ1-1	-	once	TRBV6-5	TGTGCCAGCAGGAGGGACGGCATGAACACTGAAGCTTTCTTT	CASRRDGMNTEAFF
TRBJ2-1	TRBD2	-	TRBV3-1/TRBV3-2	TGTGCCAGCAGCCAAGATTCCGGTACTGCGGGGAGGGCGGGGAATGAGCAGTTCTTC	CASSQDSGTAGRAGNEQFF
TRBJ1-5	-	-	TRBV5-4	TGTGCCAGCAGCTTCTGGGGGGGGTGGCCCCAGCATTTT	CASSFWGGWPQHF
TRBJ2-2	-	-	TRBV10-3	TGTGCCATCAGTGAGTTTAGCACCGAGGAGCTGTTTTTT	CAISEFSTEELFF
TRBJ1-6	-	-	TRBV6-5	TGTGCCAGCAGGCGACAGGAGGGGTCACCCCTCCACTTT	CASRRQEGSPLHF
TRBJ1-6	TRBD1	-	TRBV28	TGTGCCAGCAGTACTCCAGGGGGGGGCGCACGATCACCCCTCCACTTT	CASSTPGGGARSPLHF
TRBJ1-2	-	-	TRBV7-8	TGTGCCAGCAGCTTAGCCGGGACCCAGTATGGCTACACCTTC	CASSLAGTQYGYTF
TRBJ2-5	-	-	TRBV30	TGTGCCTGGATTACTAGGGGCCGAGAGACCCAGTACTTC	CAWITRGRETQYF
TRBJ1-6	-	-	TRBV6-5	TGTGCCAGCGATTCTGATGGCGTGAGGTCACCCCTCCACTTT	CASDSDGVRSPLHF
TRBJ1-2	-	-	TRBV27	TGTGCCAGCAGTCCCGAGCTGAACTATGGCTACACCTTC	CASSPELNYGYTF
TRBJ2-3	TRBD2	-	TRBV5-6	TGTGCCAGCAGCTTCGGCGCGGGGGGGATCACAGATACGCAGTATTTT	CASSFGAGGITDTQYF
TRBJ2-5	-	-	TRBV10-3	TGTGCCATCAGTCAAGATCTAGCTTCGGCGACCCAGTACTTC	CAISQDLASATQYF
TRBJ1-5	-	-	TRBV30	TGTGCCTGGAGTGACAGGGCAGGTCAGCCCCAGCATTTT	CAWSDRAGQPQHF
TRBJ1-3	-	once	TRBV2	TGTGCCAGCAGTGAAGGGGGTACGACTGGAAACACCATATATTTT	CASSEGGTTGNTIYF
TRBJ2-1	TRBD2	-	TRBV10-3	TGTGCCATCAGTGAGTCAGGACTAGCTCCCGGGGGCGATGAGCAGTTCTTC	CAISESGLAPGGDEQFF
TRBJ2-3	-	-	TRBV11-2	TGTGCCAGCAGCACAACGGGCCCTAGCACAGATACGCAGTATTTT	CASSTTGPSTDTQYF
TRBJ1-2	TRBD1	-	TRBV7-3	TGTGCCAGCAGCTTCACCCAGGGGGCTCGTGGCTACACCTTC	CASSFTQGARGYTF
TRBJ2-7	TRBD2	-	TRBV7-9	TGTGCCAGCAGCGCGGGACTAGCTACCTACGAGCAGTACTTC	CASSAGLATYEQYF
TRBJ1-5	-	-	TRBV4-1	TGCGCCAGCAGCCAAAATTGGGGGGCATTTAGCAATCAGCCCCAGCATTTT	CASSQNWGAFSNQPQHF
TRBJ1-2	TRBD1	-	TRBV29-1	TGCAGCGTTGACACAGGGGGCGGTTTAAGTATTTATGGCTACACCTTC	CSVDTGGGLSIYGYTF
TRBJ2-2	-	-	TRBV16	TGTGCCAGCAGCCAACGGGGCGGGGAGCTGTTTTTT	CASSQRGGELFF
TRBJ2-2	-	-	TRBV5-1	TGCGCCAGCAGCTTGGAACCAGGAATCACCGGGGAGCTGTTTTTT	CASSLEPGITGELFF
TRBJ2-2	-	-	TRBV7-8	TGTGCCAGCAGCCCTCAGATCAACACCGGGGAGCTGTTTTTT	CASSPQINTGELFF